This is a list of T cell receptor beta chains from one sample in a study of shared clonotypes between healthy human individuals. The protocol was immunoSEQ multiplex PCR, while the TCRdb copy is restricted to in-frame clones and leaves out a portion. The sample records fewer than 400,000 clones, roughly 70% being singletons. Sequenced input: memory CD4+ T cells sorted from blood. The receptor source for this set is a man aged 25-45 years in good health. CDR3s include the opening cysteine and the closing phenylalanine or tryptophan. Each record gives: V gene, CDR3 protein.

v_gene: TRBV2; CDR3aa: CASSVTMMAGELFF
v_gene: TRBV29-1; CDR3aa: CSVLWGAGTEAFF
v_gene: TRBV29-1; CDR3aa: CSVEFSSNEQFF
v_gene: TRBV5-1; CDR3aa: CASSLGTSGRAFGELFF
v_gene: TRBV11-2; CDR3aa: CASSQQGNEAFF
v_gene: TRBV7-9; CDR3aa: CASSLDLTPYEQYF
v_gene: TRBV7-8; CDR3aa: CASSPRIPQSHEQFF
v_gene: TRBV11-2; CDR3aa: CASSLVGLATETQYF
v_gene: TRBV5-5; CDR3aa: CASRGTDTQYF
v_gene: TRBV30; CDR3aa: CAWSGRDSYEQYF
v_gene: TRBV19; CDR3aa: CASSPRPGQGIGYTF
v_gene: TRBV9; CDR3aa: CASSVGDSGSGHIQYF
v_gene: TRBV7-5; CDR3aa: CVRSQTERESVSYEQYF
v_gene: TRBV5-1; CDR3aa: CASSLESGLGYTF
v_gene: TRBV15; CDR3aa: CATSRDGQGPYEQYF
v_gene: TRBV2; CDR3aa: CASTSLGGPETQYF
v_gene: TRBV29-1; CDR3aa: CSVETVRSVSGNTIYF
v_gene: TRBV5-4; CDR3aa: CASSWAGRLNTEAFF
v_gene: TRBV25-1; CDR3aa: CASRPGLDYNEQFF
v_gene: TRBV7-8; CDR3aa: CASSLSGADTQYF
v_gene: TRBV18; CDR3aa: CASSRNAPSETSGRTDTQYF
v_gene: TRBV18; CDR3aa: CASSTPPTGYTGELFF
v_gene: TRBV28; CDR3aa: CASSFGAGETNEQFF
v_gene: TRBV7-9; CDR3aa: CASSLKSDQGKWQPQHF
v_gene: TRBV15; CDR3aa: CATSRETSFLFF
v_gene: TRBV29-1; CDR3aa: CSAFQDSPSYNEQFF
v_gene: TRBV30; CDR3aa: CAWSGQNWSEQYF
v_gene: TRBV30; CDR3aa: CAWAETGTGELFF
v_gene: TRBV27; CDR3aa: CASSTRQGQSDPWFF
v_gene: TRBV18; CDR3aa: CASSPLSSYEQYF
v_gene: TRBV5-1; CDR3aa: CASSFFSVETQYF
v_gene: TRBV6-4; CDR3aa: CASSEEDIYEQYF
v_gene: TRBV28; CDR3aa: CASSLSDTQYF
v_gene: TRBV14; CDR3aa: CASSPLRGGLSYEQYF
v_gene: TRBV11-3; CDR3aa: CASSLSGMGGETQYF
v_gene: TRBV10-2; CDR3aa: CASSVASGSNEQFF
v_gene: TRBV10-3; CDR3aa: CAISEGSPARMADGYTF
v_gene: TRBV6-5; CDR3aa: CASSYSSGVMYF
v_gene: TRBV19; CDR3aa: CASSTTVTPIEQYF
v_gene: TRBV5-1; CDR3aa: CASSPDRGVTEAFF
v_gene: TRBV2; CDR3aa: CASSDNGDTQYF
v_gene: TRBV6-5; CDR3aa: CASGPGTGFYEQYF
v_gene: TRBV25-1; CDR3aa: CASSLIRGGGYTF
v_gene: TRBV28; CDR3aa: CASSSVRTPGTMDGYTF
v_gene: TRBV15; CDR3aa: CATSVLTGTANEQFF
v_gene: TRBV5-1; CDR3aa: CASTTGQGINNSPLHF
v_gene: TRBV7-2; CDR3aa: CASSLSQGGELFF
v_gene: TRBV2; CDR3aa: CASSEFFGTGDEQYF